Sequencing of this T cell receptor beta chain was carried out in a study of OX40 agonist ivuxolimab in advanced cancers. On the study more broadly: The treatment was a fully human IgG2 OX40 agonist, ivuxolimab. Of the patients, three showed partial responses, one with hepatocellular carcinoma and two with cutaneous melanoma.

The V gene's germline CDR1 is MNHEY and CDR2 SVGAGI. Trimming removed 4 bases from V and 1 base from J, with 4 bases in between. This CDR3 has 12 amino acids. The data were produced by immunoSEQ multiplex PCR, yet TCRdb's version contains in-frame clones alone and is incomplete. The sample has 95,000 to 100,000 clones, approximately 80% seen once; the top ten hold about 1.5%. This clone has only a few counts. Autoimmune disease history or systemic immunosuppression was exclusionary. Sequenced here: CD4+ or CD8+ T cells sorted from blood, sampled in a trial of the OX40 agonist ivuxolimab. This clonotype was sampled from an adult with an advanced solid tumor such as melanoma, head and neck, liver or kidney cancer. The rearrangement joins TRBV6-5 to TRBJ1-2; no reliable D call. CDR3 residues: CASSWDNYGYTF. CDR3 DNA: TGTGCCAGCAGTTGGGATAACTATGGCTACACCTTC.